One sample yielded the 3 T cell receptor beta chains listed below, sequenced in a study of blood T cell repertoires in COVID-19 (dated by TCRdb to the early 2020s). Library preparation used the immunoSEQ multiplex PCR assay. TCRdb took over this immuneACCESS table, retaining in-frame rearrangements with V and J assigned. Such tables are incomplete; in checked studies, under half of the missing clones stem from an unresolved V gene, and the remainder is unexplained. The sample table shows approximately 80,000 clones, and about three quarters are seen once. The ten largest clonotypes hold just under 10% of the sample. Material: peripheral blood. These TCRs come from a human donor in a cohort sampled during active COVID-19.

The V call is TRBV6-5, the J call TRBJ2-3; 8 bases are a match to TRBD1. This CDR3 is built from 14 residues. Germline V CDR1 and CDR2: MNHEY, SVGAGI. With V trimmed by 7 bases and J by 6 bases, 9 bases remained unmatched. This chain's CDR3 is CASNRQGLQDTQYF. The CDR3, as DNA: TGTGCCAGCAATCGACAGGGGTTGCAGGATACGCAGTATTTT.

The rearrangement links TRBV18 to TRBJ1-2; TRBD1 matches at 7 bases. Looked up from germline, CDR1 is KGHSH and CDR2 is LQKENI. The length of the CDR3 is 15 residues. With V trimmed by 5 bases and J by 1 base, 7 bases remained unmatched. The DNA for the CDR3 is TGTGCCAGCTCAAAGAAGGGGGCCGGTAACTATGGCTACACCTTC. This gives the protein CASSKKGAGNYGYTF.

The chain employs TRBV4-1 and TRBJ2-7; D unclear. Per the germline V gene, CDR1 is MGHRA and CDR2 is YSYEKL. CDR3 length: 11 amino acids. Deletions cut 6 bases from V and 6 bases from J, with 9 bases between. CDR3 protein: CASRELGEQYF. The DNA of the CDR3 is TGCGCCAGCAGAGAACTCGGCGAGCAGTACTTC.